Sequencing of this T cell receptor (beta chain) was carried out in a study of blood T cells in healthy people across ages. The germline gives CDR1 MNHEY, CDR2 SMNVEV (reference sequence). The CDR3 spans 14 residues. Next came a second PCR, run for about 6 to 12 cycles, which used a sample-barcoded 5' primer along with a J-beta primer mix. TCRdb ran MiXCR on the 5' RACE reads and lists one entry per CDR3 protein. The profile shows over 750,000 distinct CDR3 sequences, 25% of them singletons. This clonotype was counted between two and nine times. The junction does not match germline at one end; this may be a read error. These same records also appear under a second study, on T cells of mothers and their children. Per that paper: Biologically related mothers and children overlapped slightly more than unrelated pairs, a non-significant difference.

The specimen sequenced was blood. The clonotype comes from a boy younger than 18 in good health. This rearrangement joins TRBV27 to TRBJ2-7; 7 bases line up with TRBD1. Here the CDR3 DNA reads TGTGTCAGCAGTTTACTCGGGACAGAGTACGAGCAGTACTTC. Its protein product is CVSSLLGTEYEQYF.